Listed below are T cell receptor beta chains from one sample, sequenced in a study of blood T cell repertoires in COVID-19. Profiling relied on immunoSEQ multiplex PCR, and the TCRdb table lists in-frame clones only, not all of them. There are around 310,000 clones in the sample; over 85% occur only once, and about a tenth lies in the top ten. Sequenced input: PBMCs or T cells enriched from blood (not recorded which). These TCRs come from a woman aged 25 to 39 who had recovered from COVID-19. CDR3s include the opening cysteine and the closing phenylalanine or tryptophan. The D gene is left open where the match is weak. Clone size is given for some rows only: seen once, a few or many times, or a class if the clone is expanded.

>TRBD2|-|TRBJ2-7|TRBV5-1
CASSLATSGRVDEQYF
TGCGCCAGCAGCTTGGCGACTAGCGGGCGGGTCGACGAGCAGTACTTC
>TRBD1|-|TRBJ2-7|TRBV11-2
CASSPGTGGLAGLLKQYF
TGTGCCAGCAGCCCCGGGACAGGGGGCTTGGCGGGTCTCTTGAAGCAGTACTTC
>-|-|TRBJ1-5|TRBV28
CASRPRGQFVRYNQPQHF
TGTGCCAGCAGGCCACGAGGACAGTTTGTTAGGTACAATCAGCCCCAGCATTTT
>TRBD1|-|TRBJ1-5|TRBV19
CASSLRTGRQPQHF
TGTGCCAGTAGTCTTCGGACAGGGCGGCAGCCCCAGCATTTT
>TRBD1|-|TRBJ2-1|TRBV24-1
CATSDPPTGKNEQFF
TGTGCCACCAGTGACCCTCCGACAGGGAAGAATGAGCAGTTCTTC
>-|few|TRBJ1-1|TRBV5-1
CASSLAVMESAEAFF
TGCGCCAGCAGCTTGGCCGTTATGGAGTCGGCTGAAGCTTTCTTT
>-|-|TRBJ1-4|TRBV3-1/TRBV3-2
CASSHNNEKLFF
TGTGCCAGCAGCCACAATAATGAAAAACTGTTTTTT
>-|-|TRBJ2-3|TRBV3-1/TRBV3-2
CASSQDWASTDTQYF
TGTGCCAGCAGCCAAGATTGGGCTAGCACAGATACGCAGTATTTT
>TRBD1|-|TRBJ1-5|TRBV18
CASSPSGGKGNQPQHF
TGTGCCAGCTCACCATCAGGGGGTAAGGGCAATCAGCCCCAGCATTTT
>-|-|TRBJ2-3|TRBV9
CASSVGGRASDTQYF
TGTGCCAGCAGCGTAGGCGGCCGAGCTTCCGATACGCAGTATTTT
>-|-|TRBJ2-6|TRBV6-4
CASSEGPGANVLTF
TGTGCCAGCAGTGAGGGCCCGGGAGCCAACGTCCTGACTTTC
>TRBD2|-|TRBJ2-3|TRBV28
CASSFFHIAGVPDTQYF
TGTGCCAGCAGTTTTTTTCACATAGCGGGAGTACCAGATACGCAGTATTTT
>TRBD2|-|TRBJ2-1|TRBV9
CASSVPGLAETNEQFF
TGTGCCAGCAGCGTACCGGGACTAGCGGAGACCAATGAGCAGTTCTTC
>TRBD2|-|TRBJ2-2|TRBV19
CASSTHGLAGEGRELFF
TGTGCCAGTAGTACCCACGGACTAGCGGGAGAAGGAAGGGAGCTGTTTTTT
>-|-|TRBJ2-1|TRBV28
CASSFSGAGRNEQFF
TGTGCCAGCAGTTTTTCCGGGGCGGGGAGGAATGAGCAGTTCTTC
>TRBD1|-|TRBJ2-5|TRBV28
CASSFSGQGRETQYF
TGTGCCAGCAGTTTTTCCGGACAGGGCAGGGAGACCCAGTACTTC
>TRBD2|-|TRBJ2-2|TRBV20-1
CSASGLAGETNTGELFF
TGCAGTGCTAGTGGACTAGCGGGAGAGACTAACACCGGGGAGCTGTTTTTT
>-|-|TRBJ2-1|TRBV24-1
CATSSGYHYNEQFF
TGTGCCACCTCTAGTGGCTACCACTACAATGAGCAGTTCTTC
>TRBD2|-|TRBJ2-7|TRBV7-2
CASSLGFSGSSYEQYF
TGTGCCAGCAGTCTAGGCTTTAGCGGGAGCTCCTACGAGCAGTACTTC
>TRBD2|-|TRBJ2-7|TRBV27
CASSLSSGLVIEQYF
TGTGCCAGCAGTTTATCCTCGGGACTAGTCATCGAGCAGTACTTC
>-|-|TRBJ2-3|TRBV10-3
CAISESTQTDTQYF
TGTGCCATCAGTGAGTCGACTCAGACAGATACGCAGTATTTT
>-|few|TRBJ2-2|TRBV2
CASRPGHGGGELFF
TGTGCCAGCAGACCGGGACATGGAGGCGGGGAGCTGTTTTTT
>-|-|TRBJ1-2|TRBV4-2
CASSQVMEGGYTF
TGTGCCAGCAGCCAAGTGATGGAGGGTGGCTACACCTTC
>TRBD2|-|TRBJ2-7|TRBV2
CASVSGSSMEQYF
TGTGCCAGCGTCAGCGGGAGCTCCATGGAGCAGTACTTC
>TRBD1|-|TRBJ2-7|TRBV29-1
CSVRGQGAQVQYF
TGCAGCGTTCGAGGACAGGGGGCTCAGGTGCAGTACTTC
>-|-|TRBJ2-2|TRBV18
CASSPRATGELFF
TGTGCCAGCTCACCACGCGCCACCGGGGAGCTGTTTTTT
>-|-|TRBJ1-5|TRBV5-6
CASSLNWKGDQPQHF
TGTGCCAGCAGCTTGAATTGGAAGGGGGACCAGCCCCAGCATTTT
>TRBD1|-|TRBJ2-7|TRBV7-2
CASSRQGSRSEQYF
TGTGCCAGCAGCAGACAGGGTAGTCGCTCCGAGCAGTACTTC
>TRBD2|-|TRBJ2-3|TRBV3-1/TRBV3-2
CASSPRLAPDTQYF
TGTGCCAGCAGCCCGCGACTAGCCCCAGATACGCAGTATTTT
>TRBD1|-|TRBJ2-1|TRBV10-3
CAIARDRVNNEQFF
TGTGCCATAGCCCGGGACAGGGTAAACAATGAGCAGTTCTTC
>TRBD1|-|TRBJ1-5|TRBV19
CASRTSTGQGTSYSNQPQHF
TGTGCCAGTAGAACCTCAACCGGACAGGGGACTTCTTATAGCAATCAGCCCCAGCATTTT
>-|-|TRBJ2-1|TRBV12-5
CASGLGGDTYNEQFF
TGTGCTAGTGGTTTGGGGGGGGATACCTACAATGAGCAGTTCTTC
>-|-|TRBJ2-7|TRBV6-1
CASSEHSYEQYF
TGTGCCAGCAGTGAACATTCCTACGAGCAGTACTTC